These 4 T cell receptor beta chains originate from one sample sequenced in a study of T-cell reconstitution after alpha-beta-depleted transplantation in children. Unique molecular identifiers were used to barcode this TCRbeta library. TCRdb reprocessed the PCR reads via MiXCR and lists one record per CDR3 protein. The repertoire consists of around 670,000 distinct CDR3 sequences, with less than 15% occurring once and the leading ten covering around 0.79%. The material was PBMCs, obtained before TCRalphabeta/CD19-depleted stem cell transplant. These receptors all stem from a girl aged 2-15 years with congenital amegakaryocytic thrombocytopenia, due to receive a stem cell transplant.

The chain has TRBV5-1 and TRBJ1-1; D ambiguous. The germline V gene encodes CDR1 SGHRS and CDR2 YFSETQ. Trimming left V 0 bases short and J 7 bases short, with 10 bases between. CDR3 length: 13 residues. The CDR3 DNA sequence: TGCGCCAGCAGCTTGGTCCAGGAAGATGAAGCTTTCTTT. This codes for CASSLVQEDEAFF.

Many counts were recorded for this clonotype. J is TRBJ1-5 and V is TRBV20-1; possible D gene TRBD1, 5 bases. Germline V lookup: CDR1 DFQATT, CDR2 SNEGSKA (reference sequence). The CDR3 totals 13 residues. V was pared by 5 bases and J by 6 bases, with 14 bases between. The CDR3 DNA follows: TGCAGTGCTGGGGGTAAAACGGGTCAGCCCCAGCATTTT. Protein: CSAGGKTGQPQHF.

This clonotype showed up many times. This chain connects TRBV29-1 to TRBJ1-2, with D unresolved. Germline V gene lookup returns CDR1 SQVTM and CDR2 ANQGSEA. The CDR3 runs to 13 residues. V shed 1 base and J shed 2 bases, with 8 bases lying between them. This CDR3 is CSVEGGGNYGYTF. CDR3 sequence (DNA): TGCAGCGTTGAAGGCGGAGGAAACTATGGCTACACCTTC.

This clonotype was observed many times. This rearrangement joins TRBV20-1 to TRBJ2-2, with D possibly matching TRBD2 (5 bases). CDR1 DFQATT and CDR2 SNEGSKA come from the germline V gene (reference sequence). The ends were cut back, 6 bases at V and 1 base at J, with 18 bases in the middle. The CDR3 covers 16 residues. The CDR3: CSATVPTTMNTGELFF. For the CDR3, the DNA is TGCAGTGCCACGGTTCCGACTACGATGAACACCGGGGAGCTGTTTTTT.